The present T cell receptor (beta chain) was sequenced within a study of shared clonotypes between healthy human individuals. The CDR3 is 15 amino acids. V trimming: 3 bases; J trimming: 4 bases; junction bases outside the gene matches: 6. The germline V gene has CDR1 KGHSH and CDR2 LQKENI. Profiled with immunoSEQ multiplex PCR; TCRdb holds only in-frame clones, not every one. The sample carries 1 million to 1.2 million clones, roughly 77% recorded once. Study-level points and caveats: Compared with clonotypes that all four donors shared, non-shared clonotypes had lower generation probabilities.

To note about this clone: Its antigen remains unknown.

The clonotype was recovered from a young man in good health. Some clones in this sample may be carry-over from other donors' samples. Source material: memory CD4+ T cells from PBMCs. Subset given: CD45RA-negative fraction. This chain links TRBV18 with TRBJ2-7; 10 bases are a match to TRBD2. DNA of the CDR3: TGTGCCAGCTCACCGGCTAGCGGGAGAGGATACGAGCAGTACTTC. Its translation: CASSPASGRGYEQYF.